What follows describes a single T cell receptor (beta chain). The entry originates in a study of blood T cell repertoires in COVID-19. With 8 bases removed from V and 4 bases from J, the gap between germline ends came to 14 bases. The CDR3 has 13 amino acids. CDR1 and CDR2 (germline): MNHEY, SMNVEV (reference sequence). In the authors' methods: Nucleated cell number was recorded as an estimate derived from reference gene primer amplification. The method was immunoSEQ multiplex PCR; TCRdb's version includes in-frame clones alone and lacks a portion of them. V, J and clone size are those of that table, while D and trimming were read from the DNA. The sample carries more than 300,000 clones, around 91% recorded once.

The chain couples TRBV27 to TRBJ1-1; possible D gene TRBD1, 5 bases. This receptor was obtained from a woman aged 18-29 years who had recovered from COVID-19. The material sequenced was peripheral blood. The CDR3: CASSSGGTTEAFF. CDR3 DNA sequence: TGTGCCAGCTCCTCGGGGGGAACCACTGAAGCTTTCTTT.